This TCR beta chain was sequenced during a study of technical replicates of blood from a handful of donors. Germline CDR1 is MDHEN and CDR2 is SYDVKM. This CDR3 has 13 amino acids. The V gene lost 8 bases and the J gene lost 2 bases, with 12 bases spanning the gap. Data came from immunoSEQ multiplex PCR; TCRdb stores just in-frame clones and leaves some out. The sample contains 70,000 to 95,000 clones, around 95% of which appear only once. Sequences were obtained from T cells isolated from PBMCs. V and J are TRBV28 and TRBJ1-2; D gene uncertain. The clonotype was recovered from a human donor in good health. The CDR3 is CASVPSRNYGYTF. CDR3 DNA: TGTGCCAGCGTTCCTAGCCGAAACTATGGCTACACCTTC.